This T cell receptor (beta chain) originates from a study of identical twins. Overall study results and limits: Out-of-frame alpha sequences shared by twins were enriched for low generation probability.

Each CDR3 protein gets one entry after TCRdb re-called the 5' RACE reads with MiXCR. This sample has some 730,000 distinct CDR3 sequences, with around a sixth found just once. Turning to this clonotype: Its antigen is unknown.

Every sampled donor was Caucasian and healthy. The V and J ends lost 5 bases and 4 bases, in that order; junction bases with no gene match: 7. CDR1 is SNHLY and CDR2 is FYNNEI in the germline V gene. The CDR3 runs to 15 residues. A further study also used this sample, focusing on T cells expressing NK-cell markers.

The V gene is TRBV2, the J gene TRBJ2-7; 11 positions agree with TRBD1. Sequenced sample: PBMCs. The origin of this receptor is a young woman in good health. Written as DNA, the CDR3 is TGTGCCAGCAGTTCCCGGACAGGGGGCGTTTACGAGCAGTACTTC. As protein: CASSSRTGGVYEQYF.